Below, 10 T cell receptor beta chains from the same sample are listed, as sequenced in a study of T cell responses to AZD1222 COVID-19 vaccine. Profiling relied on immunoSEQ multiplex PCR, and the TCRdb table lists in-frame clones only, not all of them. The sample lists about 140,000 clones, 75% to 95% seen once, with approximately 2.8% in the top ten. Sequenced material: peripheral blood, taken on day 0 of AZD1222 vaccination. The source of these receptors is an adult in good health.

This sequence joins TRBV28 and TRBJ1-1; tentative D call: TRBD1 (5 bases). Germline CDR1 MDHEN, CDR2 SYDVKM. The length of the CDR3 is 15 residues. V lost 5 bases and J lost 2, with 15 bases in between. The CDR3 protein is CASSGLGGGNTEAFF. For the CDR3, the DNA is TGTGCCAGCAGTGGCCTCGGGGGAGGTAACACTGAAGCTTTCTTT.

This clone is a singleton in its sample. The V and J genes are TRBV6-2 or TRBV6-3 and TRBJ2-5, with 14 bases aligning to TRBD2. With 4 bases clipped from V and 7 bases from J, the junction kept 5 bases outside the gene matches. The CDR3 loop spans 15 amino acids. CDR1 is MNHEY, CDR2 SVGEGT, per germline. CDR3 residues: CASSLGLAGVGTQYF. CDR3 in DNA: TGTGCCAGCAGTTTGGGACTAGCGGGGGTTGGGACCCAGTACTTC.

This sequence joins TRBV5-1 and TRBJ1-1; D perhaps matches TRBD1 (6 bases). V dropped 4 bases and J dropped 1 base, with 11 bases sitting between them. CDR1 and CDR2 from the germline V gene are SGHRS and YFSETQ. The CDR3 runs to 14 residues. The CDR3 loop reads CASSIQTGNTEAFF. CDR3 DNA sequence: TGCGCCAGCAGCATCCAGACAGGGAACACTGAAGCTTTCTTT.

The gene calls are TRBV6-1 and TRBJ1-4; D unclear. The CDR3 totals 15 residues. V was trimmed by 1 base and J by 5 bases, leaving 11 bases between them. The germline gives CDR1 MNHNS, CDR2 SASEGT. CDR3 sequence: CASSEVGRDNEKLFF. CDR3 in DNA: TGTGCCAGCAGTGAAGTTGGCAGAGACAATGAAAAACTGTTTTTT.

The V call is TRBV28, the J call TRBJ1-2, with 9 bases lining up with TRBD1. CDR1 is MDHEN, CDR2 SYDVKM, per germline. The trim removed 4 bases at V and 4 bases at J, leaving 7 bases unmatched. CDR3 length: 15 residues. The CDR3 loop is CASSSPSGQGYGYTF. In nucleotides, the CDR3 is TGTGCCAGCAGTTCCCCTTCGGGACAGGGCTATGGCTACACCTTC.

V gene TRBV7-8 combines with J gene TRBJ2-1; 10 bases align to TRBD1. From germline, CDR1 is SGHVS and CDR2 FQNEAQ. V lost 5 bases to trimming and J lost 10 bases; unmatched junction nucleotides: 5. CDR3 size: 13 residues. CDR3 bases: TGTGCCAGCAGCCCGCCGGGACAGGGGGAGCAGTTCTTC. Amino acids: CASSPPGQGEQFF.

The V gene is TRBV30, the J gene TRBJ1-4; unclear D gene. The CDR3 runs 12 residues. Trimming took 0 bases from V and 8 from J, leaving 7 bases between them. Germline assignment: CDR1 GTSNPN and CDR2 SVGIG (reference sequence). The CDR3 coding sequence is TGTGCCTGGAGTGTAGGACCGGAAAAACTGTTTTTT. This encodes CAWSVGPEKLFF. Full variable domain (missing parts from reference TRBV30 and TRBJ1-4): SQTIHQWPATLVQPVGSPLSLECTVEGTSNPNLYWYRQAAGRGLQLLFYSVGIGQISSEVPQNLSASRPQDRQFILSSKKLLLSDSGFYLCAWSVGPEKLFFGSGTQLSVL.

The gene calls are TRBV11-2 and TRBJ2-1; 7 bases align to TRBD2. Trimming at V came to 3 bases and at J to 6 bases, leaving 8 bases not matched to a gene. Germline V gives CDR1 SGHAT, CDR2 FQNNGV. This CDR3 comprises 15 residues. The chain's CDR3 is CASSFSGGSLNEQFF. Written as DNA, the CDR3 is TGTGCCAGCAGCTTTTCGGGAGGCTCCCTCAATGAGCAGTTCTTC.

The rearrangement uses TRBV27 and TRBJ2-7; no reliable D call. Germline V gene data show CDR1 as MNHEY and CDR2 as SMNVEV (reference sequence). Trimming left V 6 bases short and J 0 bases short, with 12 bases between. CDR3 length: 14 residues. The CDR3 sequence: CASSPDISSYEQYF. CDR3 coding DNA: TGTGCCAGCAGCCCCGACATTTCCTCCTACGAGCAGTACTTC.

V usage is TRBV24-1 and J usage is TRBJ2-1; TRBD2 matches at 8 bases. V shed 1 base, J shed 4 bases, and the junction held 5 bases outside the gene matches. This CDR3 region has 16 residues. The germline gives CDR1 KGHDR, CDR2 SFDVKD. CDR3 loop: CATSDLSGSPYNEQFF. Here the CDR3 DNA reads TGTGCCACCAGTGATTTAAGCGGGAGCCCGTACAATGAGCAGTTCTTC.